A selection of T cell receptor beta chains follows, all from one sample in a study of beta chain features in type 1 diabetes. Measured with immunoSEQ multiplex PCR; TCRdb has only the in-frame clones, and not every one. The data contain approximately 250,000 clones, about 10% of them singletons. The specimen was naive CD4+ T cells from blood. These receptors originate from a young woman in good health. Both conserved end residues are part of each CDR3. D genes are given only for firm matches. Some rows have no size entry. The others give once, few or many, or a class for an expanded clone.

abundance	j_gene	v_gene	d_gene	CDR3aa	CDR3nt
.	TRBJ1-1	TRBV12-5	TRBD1	CASQGQGAIEAFF	TGTGCTAGCCAGGGACAGGGGGCGATTGAAGCTTTCTTT
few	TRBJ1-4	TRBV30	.	CAWRRNYAGEKLFF	TGTGCCTGGAGGAGGAATTACGCGGGCGAAAAACTGTTTTTT
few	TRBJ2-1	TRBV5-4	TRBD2	CASSSVRLAGNEQFF	TGTGCCAGCAGCTCCGTCCGACTAGCAGGGAATGAGCAGTTCTTC
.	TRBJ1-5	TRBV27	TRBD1	CASSPVRGQGAVFNQPQHF	TGTGCCAGCAGTCCCGTTAGGGGGCAGGGGGCCGTCTTTAATCAGCCCCAGCATTTT
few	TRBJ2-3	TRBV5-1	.	CASSFPSGGADTQYF	TGCGCCAGCAGCTTCCCCAGCGGCGGGGCAGATACGCAGTATTTT
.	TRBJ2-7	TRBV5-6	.	CASSLDRLYEQYF	TGTGCCAGCAGCTTGGACAGGTTGTACGAGCAGTACTTC
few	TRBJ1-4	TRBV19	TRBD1	CASSIRDRGLREKLFF	TGTGCCAGTAGTATCCGGGACAGGGGGCTTCGAGAAAAACTGTTTTTT
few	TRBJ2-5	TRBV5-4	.	CASSSTAQETQYF	TGTGCCAGCAGCTCGACAGCGCAAGAGACCCAGTACTTC
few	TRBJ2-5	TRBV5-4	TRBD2	CASSLRLAGSETQYF	TGTGCCAGCAGCTTGAGGCTAGCGGGAAGCGAGACCCAGTACTTC
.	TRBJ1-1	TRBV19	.	CASSIRPRGDGAFF	TGTGCCAGTAGTATTCGACCTCGGGGGGATGGAGCTTTCTTT
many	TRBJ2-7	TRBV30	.	CAWSADRAGEGPGEQYF	TGTGCCTGGAGTGCCGATCGGGCAGGGGAAGGGCCTGGCGAGCAGTACTTC
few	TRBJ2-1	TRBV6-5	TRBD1	CASSSPGQGFGEQFF	TGTGCCAGCAGTTCCCCGGGACAGGGGTTCGGCGAGCAGTTCTTC
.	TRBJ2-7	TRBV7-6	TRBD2	CASSQTSGTLYEQYF	TGTGCCAGCAGCCAAACTAGCGGGACCCTCTACGAGCAGTACTTC
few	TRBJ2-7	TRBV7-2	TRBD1	CASSVRQGAAGPPNEQYF	TGTGCCAGCAGCGTACGACAGGGGGCGGCGGGACCCCCCAACGAGCAGTACTTC
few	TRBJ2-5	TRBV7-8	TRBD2	CASSGLAGGPGTQYF	TGTGCCAGCAGCGGACTAGCGGGGGGGCCGGGGACCCAGTACTTC
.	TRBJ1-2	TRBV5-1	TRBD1	CASSFEQGAGGYTF	TGCGCCAGCAGCTTCGAACAGGGGGCTGGTGGCTACACCTTC
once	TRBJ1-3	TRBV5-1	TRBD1	CASSPRGLSSGNTIYF	TGCGCCAGCAGCCCCAGGGGGCTCAGCTCTGGAAACACCATATATTTT
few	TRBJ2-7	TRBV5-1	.	CASRTGVIHEQYF	TGCGCCAGCAGAACGGGAGTCATCCACGAGCAGTACTTC
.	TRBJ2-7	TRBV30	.	CAWTRGGLNYEQYF	TGTGCCTGGACGAGAGGAGGTTTAAACTACGAGCAGTACTTC
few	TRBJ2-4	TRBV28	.	CASSLATGAGGNIQYF	TGTGCCAGCAGTTTAGCCACAGGGGCCGGGGGAAACATTCAGTACTTC
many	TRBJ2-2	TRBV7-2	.	CASSFRQAGELFF	TGTGCCAGCAGCTTTAGACAGGCCGGGGAGCTGTTTTTT
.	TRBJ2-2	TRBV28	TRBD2	CASSSSGALNTGELFF	TGTGCCAGCAGTTCCAGCGGGGCCCTGAACACCGGGGAGCTGTTTTTT
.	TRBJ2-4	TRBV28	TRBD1	CASSWTGVKNIQYF	TGTGCCAGCAGTTGGACAGGGGTCAAAAACATTCAGTACTTC
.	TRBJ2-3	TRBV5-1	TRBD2	CASSLGLAGVSDTQYF	TGCGCCAGCAGCTTGGGACTAGCGGGAGTATCAGATACGCAGTATTTT
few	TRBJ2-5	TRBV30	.	CAWSALGEWETQYF	TGTGCCTGGAGCGCCCTAGGAGAGTGGGAGACCCAGTACTTC
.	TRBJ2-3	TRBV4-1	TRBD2	CASSQGLAPTSTDTQYF	TGCGCCAGCAGCCAAGGACTAGCGCCAACAAGCACAGATACGCAGTATTTT
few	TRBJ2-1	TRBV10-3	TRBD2	CAISEGTSGSNEQFF	TGTGCCATCAGTGAGGGGACTAGCGGGAGTAATGAGCAGTTCTTC
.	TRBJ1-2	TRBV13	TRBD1	CASSTERSTGTNYGYTF	TGTGCCAGCAGCACAGAGAGGTCGACAGGGACTAACTATGGCTACACCTTC
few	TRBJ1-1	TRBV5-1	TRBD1	CASSLGQGEAFF	TGCGCCAGCAGCTTGGGACAGGGAGAAGCTTTCTTT
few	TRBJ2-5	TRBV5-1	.	CASSLGLGWEQYF	TGCGCCAGCAGCTTGGGATTGGGTTGGGAGCAGTACTTC
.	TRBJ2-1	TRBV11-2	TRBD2	CASSPRPSSGTSSYNEQFF	TGTGCCAGCAGCCCCAGACCCTCTAGCGGAACTAGCTCCTACAATGAGCAGTTCTTC
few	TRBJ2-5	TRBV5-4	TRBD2	CASSPELAGGGETQYF	TGTGCCAGCAGCCCGGAACTAGCGGGAGGAGGAGAGACCCAGTACTTC
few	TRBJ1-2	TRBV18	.	CASSPRDVFGTYGYTF	TGTGCCAGCTCACCGCGGGACGTTTTCGGGACGTATGGCTACACCTTC
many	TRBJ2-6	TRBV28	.	CASSFLGAGANVLTF	TGTGCCAGCAGTTTTCTAGGAGCTGGGGCCAACGTCCTGACTTTC
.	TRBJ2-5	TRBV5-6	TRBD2	CASSQPGLGETQYF	TGTGCCAGCAGCCAACCGGGACTAGGAGAGACCCAGTACTTC
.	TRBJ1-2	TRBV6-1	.	CASSEARLGAFGYTF	TGTGCCAGCAGTGAAGCGCGGCTGGGGGCTTTTGGCTACACCTTC
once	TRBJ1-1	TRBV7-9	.	CASGVSVDTEAFF	TGTGCCAGCGGAGTTTCAGTGGACACTGAAGCTTTCTTT
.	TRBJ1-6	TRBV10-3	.	CAISGPGFSPLHF	TGTGCCATCAGTGGTCCGGGATTTTCACCCCTCCACTTT
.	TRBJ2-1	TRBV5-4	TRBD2	CASRNGLGGNEQFF	TGTGCCAGCAGGAACGGACTAGGTGGCAATGAGCAGTTCTTC
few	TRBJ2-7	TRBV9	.	CASSIGGTNYEQYF	TGTGCCAGCAGCATAGGGGGGACAAACTACGAGCAGTACTTC
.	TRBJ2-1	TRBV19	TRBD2	CASKLAGVNEQFF	TGTGCCAGTAAACTAGCGGGAGTCAATGAGCAGTTCTTC
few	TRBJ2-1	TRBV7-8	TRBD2	CASSLGLAGHKRTYNEQFF	TGTGCCAGCAGCTTGGGACTAGCGGGCCATAAGAGGACCTACAATGAGCAGTTCTTC
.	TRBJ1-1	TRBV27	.	CASRQTMNTEAFF	TGTGCCAGCAGACAGACCATGAACACTGAAGCTTTCTTT
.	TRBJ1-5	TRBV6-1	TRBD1	CASRPGQGNSQPQHF	TGTGCCAGCAGACCGGGACAGGGGAACTCTCAGCCCCAGCATTTT
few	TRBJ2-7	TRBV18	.	CASSPLGREQYF	TGTGCCAGCTCACCACTGGGGCGCGAGCAGTACTTC